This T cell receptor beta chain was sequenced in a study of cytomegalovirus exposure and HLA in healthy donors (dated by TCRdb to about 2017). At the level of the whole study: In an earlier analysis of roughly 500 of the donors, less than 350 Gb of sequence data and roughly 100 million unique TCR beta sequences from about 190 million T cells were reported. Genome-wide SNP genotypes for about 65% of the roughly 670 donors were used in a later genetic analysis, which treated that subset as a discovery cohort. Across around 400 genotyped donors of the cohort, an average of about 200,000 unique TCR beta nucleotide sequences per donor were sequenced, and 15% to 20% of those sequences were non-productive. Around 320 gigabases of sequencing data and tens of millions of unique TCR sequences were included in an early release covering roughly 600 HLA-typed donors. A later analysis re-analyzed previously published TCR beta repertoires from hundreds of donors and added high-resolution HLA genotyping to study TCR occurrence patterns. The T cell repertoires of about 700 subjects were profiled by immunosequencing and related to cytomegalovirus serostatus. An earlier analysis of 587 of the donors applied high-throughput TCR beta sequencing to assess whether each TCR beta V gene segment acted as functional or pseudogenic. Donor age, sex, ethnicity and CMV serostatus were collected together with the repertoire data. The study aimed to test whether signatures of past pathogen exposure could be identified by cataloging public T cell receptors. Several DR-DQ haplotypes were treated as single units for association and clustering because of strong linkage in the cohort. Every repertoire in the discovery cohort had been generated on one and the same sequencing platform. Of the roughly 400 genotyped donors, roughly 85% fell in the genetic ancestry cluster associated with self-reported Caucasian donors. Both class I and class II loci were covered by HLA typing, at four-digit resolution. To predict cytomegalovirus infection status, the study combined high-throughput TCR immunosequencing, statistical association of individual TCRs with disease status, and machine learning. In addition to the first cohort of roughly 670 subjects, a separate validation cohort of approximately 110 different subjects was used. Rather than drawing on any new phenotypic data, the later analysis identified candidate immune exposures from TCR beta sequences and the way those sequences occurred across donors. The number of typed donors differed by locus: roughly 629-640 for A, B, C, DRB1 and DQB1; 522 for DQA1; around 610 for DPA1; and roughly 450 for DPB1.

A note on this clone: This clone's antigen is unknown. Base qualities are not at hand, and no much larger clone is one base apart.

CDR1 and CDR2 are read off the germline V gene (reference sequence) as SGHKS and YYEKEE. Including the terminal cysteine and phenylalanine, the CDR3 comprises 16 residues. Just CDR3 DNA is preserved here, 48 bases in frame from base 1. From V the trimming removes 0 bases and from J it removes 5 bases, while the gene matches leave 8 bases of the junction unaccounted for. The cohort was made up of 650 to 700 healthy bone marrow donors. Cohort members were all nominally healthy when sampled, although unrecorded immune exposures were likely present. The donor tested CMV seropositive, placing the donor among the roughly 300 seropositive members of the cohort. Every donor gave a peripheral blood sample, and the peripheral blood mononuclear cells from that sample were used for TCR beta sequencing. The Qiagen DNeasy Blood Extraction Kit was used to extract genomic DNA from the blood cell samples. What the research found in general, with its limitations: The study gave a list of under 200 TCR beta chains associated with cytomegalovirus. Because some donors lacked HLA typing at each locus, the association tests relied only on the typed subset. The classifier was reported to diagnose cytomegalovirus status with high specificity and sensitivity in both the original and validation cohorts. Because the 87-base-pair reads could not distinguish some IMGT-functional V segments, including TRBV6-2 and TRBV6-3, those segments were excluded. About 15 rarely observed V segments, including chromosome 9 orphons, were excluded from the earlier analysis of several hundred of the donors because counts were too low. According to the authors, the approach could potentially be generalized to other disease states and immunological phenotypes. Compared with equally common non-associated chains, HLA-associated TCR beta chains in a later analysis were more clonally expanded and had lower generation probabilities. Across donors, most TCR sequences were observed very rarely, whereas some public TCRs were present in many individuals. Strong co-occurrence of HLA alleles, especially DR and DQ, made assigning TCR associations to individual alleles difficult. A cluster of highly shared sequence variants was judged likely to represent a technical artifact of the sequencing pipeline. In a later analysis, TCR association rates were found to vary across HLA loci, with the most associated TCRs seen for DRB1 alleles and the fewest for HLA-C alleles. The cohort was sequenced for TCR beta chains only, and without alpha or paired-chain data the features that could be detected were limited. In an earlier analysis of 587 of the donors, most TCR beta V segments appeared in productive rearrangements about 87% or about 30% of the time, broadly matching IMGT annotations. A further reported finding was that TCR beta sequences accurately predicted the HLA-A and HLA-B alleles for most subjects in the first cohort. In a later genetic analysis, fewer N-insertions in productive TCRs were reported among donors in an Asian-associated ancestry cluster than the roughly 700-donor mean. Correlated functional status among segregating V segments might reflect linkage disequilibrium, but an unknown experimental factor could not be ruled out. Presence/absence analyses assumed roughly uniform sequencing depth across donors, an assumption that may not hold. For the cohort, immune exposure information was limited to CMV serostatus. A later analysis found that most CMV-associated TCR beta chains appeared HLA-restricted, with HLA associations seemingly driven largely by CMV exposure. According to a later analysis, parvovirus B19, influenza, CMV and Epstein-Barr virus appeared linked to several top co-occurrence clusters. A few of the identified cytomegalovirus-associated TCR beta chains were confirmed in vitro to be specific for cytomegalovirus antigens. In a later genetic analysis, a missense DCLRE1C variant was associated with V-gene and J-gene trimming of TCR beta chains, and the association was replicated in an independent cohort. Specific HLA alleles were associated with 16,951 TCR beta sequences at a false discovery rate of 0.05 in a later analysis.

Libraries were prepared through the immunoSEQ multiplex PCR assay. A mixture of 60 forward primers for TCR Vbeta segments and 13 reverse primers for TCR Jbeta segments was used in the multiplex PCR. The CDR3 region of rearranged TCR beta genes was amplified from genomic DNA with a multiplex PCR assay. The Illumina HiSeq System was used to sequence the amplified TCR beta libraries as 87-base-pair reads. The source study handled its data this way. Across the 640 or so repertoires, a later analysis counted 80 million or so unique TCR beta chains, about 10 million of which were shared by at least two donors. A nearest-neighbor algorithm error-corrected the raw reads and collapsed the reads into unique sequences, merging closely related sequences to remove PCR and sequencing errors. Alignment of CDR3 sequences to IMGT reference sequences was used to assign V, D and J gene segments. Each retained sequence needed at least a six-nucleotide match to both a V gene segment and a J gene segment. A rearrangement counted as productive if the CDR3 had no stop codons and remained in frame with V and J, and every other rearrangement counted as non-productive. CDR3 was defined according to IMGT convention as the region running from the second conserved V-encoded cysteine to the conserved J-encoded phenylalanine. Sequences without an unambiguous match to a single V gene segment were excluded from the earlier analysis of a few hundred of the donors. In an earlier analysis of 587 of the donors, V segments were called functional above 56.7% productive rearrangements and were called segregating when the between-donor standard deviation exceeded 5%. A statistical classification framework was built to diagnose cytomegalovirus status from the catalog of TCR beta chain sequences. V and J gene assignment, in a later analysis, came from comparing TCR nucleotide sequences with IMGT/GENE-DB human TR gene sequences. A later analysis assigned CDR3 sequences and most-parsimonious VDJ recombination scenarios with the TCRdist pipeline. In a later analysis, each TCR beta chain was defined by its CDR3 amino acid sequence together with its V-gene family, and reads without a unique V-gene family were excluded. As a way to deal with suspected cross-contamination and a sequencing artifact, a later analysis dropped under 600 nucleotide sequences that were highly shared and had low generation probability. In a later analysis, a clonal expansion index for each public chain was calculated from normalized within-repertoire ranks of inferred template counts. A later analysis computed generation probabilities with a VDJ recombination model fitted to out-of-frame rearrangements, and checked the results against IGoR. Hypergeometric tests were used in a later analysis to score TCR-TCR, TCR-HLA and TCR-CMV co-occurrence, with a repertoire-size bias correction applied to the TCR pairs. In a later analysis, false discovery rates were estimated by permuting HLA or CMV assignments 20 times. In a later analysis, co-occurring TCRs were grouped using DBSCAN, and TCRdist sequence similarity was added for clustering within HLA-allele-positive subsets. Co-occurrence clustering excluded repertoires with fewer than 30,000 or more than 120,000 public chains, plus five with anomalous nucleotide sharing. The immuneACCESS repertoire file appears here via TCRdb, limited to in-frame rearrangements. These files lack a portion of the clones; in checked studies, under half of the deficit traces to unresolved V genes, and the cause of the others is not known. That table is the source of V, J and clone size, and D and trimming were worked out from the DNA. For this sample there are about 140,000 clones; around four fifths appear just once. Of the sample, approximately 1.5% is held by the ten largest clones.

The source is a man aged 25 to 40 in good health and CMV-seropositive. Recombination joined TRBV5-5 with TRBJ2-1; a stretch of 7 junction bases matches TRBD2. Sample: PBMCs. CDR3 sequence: CASSLVKGGWDNEQFF. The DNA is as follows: TGTGCCAGCAGCTTGGTAAAGGGAGGGTGGGACAATGAGCAGTTCTTC.